Below, 20 T cell receptor beta chains from the same sample are listed, as sequenced in a study of cytotoxic CD8 clonotypes in ibrutinib-treated CLL. Only in-frame clones appear in the TCRdb table, and some are missing; sequencing was by immunoSEQ multiplex PCR. The sample shows 140,000 or so clones, approximately 81% of them seen only once. Specimen: PBMCs, collected after 12 months of ibrutinib treatment. The receptors derive from a human donor with chronic lymphocytic leukemia.

This clone has just one count. V gene TRBV2 combines with J gene TRBJ2-5; D is ambiguous. The CDR3 extends over 12 amino acids. Trimming left V 4 bases short and J 5 bases short, with 8 bases between. Germline V gene data show CDR1 as SNHLY and CDR2 as FYNNEI. CDR3 sequence reads: CASSGTAETQYF. Here the CDR3 DNA reads TGTGCCAGCAGTGGCACGGCTGAGACCCAGTACTTC.

The V gene is TRBV18, the J gene TRBJ1-1, with 7 positions matching TRBD1. This CDR3 contains 13 residues. The V and J ends lost 7 bases and 3 bases, in that order; junction bases with no gene match: 5. Germline V lookup: CDR1 KGHSH, CDR2 LQKENI. In nucleotides, the CDR3 is TGTGCCAGCTTGACAGGGCCGGACACTGAAGCTTTCTTT. This sequence encodes CASLTGPDTEAFF.

The chain employs TRBV28 and TRBJ1-1; D remains ambiguous. Germline V gene data show CDR1 as MDHEN and CDR2 as SYDVKM. V was trimmed by 3 bases and J by 3 bases, leaving 11 bases between them. This CDR3 comprises 14 residues. The CDR3: CASSFWDRDTEAFF. The CDR3 bases are TGTGCCAGCAGTTTTTGGGATAGGGACACTGAAGCTTTCTTT.

V and J are TRBV4-1 and TRBJ1-2, with 8 bases lining up with TRBD1. Germline V gene lookup returns CDR1 MGHRA and CDR2 YSYEKL. The CDR3 contains 15 residues. Germline trimming cut 3 bases from V and 4 bases from J; bases unmatched to any gene: 7. The DNA for the CDR3 is TGCGCCAGCAGCCAGGGAGGACAGGGCCTCTATGGCTACACCTTC. Encoded protein: CASSQGGQGLYGYTF.

This clone was detected once. The chain is built from TRBV28 and TRBJ2-5; 12 bases agree with TRBD1. J was trimmed by 6 bases and V by 6 bases; bases with no gene match: 8. The CDR3 is 15 residues long. The germline V gene encodes CDR1 MDHEN and CDR2 SYDVKM. In DNA form, the CDR3 reads TGTGCCAGCAGCCCACCGGGACAGGGGGCGAAGACCCAGTACTTC. Amino acids: CASSPPGQGAKTQYF.

V gene TRBV7-6 combines with J gene TRBJ2-7; TRBD1 is a possible D gene (5 bases). Germline assignment: CDR1 SGHVS and CDR2 FNYEAQ. CDR3 length: 14 amino acids. The V gene lost 1 base and the J gene lost 5 bases, with 12 bases spanning the gap. CDR3 bases: TGTGCCAGCAGCTTAGTGGGGCCCCAAGACGAGCAGTACTTC. Amino acids: CASSLVGPQDEQYF.

This chain joins TRBV7-8 and TRBJ1-5; the match to TRBD1 covers 7 bases. CDR1 and CDR2 (germline): SGHVS, FQNEAQ. The CDR3 has 15 residues. With V trimmed by 5 bases and J by 2 bases, 6 bases remained unmatched. CDR3 region: CASSLNRGGNQPQHF. The DNA of the CDR3 is TGTGCCAGCAGCCTAAACAGGGGTGGCAATCAGCCCCAGCATTTT. The full variable domain, in which reference TRBV7-8 and TRBJ1-5 provide the parts outside the CDR3, is GAGVSQSPRYKVAKRGQDVALRCDPISGHVSLFWYQQALGQGPEFLTYFQNEAQLDKSGLPSDRFFAERPEGSVSTLKIQRTQQEDSAVYLCASSLNRGGNQPQHFGDGTRLSIL.

This chain joins TRBV5-6 and TRBJ1-2; the D is unclear. CDR3 size: 12 residues. Deletions cut 0 bases from V and 4 bases from J, with 4 bases between. Germline V lookup: CDR1 SGHDT, CDR2 YYEEEE. The CDR3 DNA is TGTGCCAGCAGCTTGGCTGGCTATGGCTACACCTTC. It codes for CASSLAGYGYTF.

This clone showed up just once. The chain has TRBV5-1 and TRBJ2-7; maybe TRBD1 (5 bases). The germline V and J ends were trimmed by 4 bases and 3 bases, with 14 bases remaining between them. CDR3 length equals 14 residues. Germline lookup yields CDR1 SGHRS and CDR2 YFSETQ. This CDR3 is CASSRGGALYEQYF. The CDR3 DNA is TGCGCCAGCAGCAGGGGTGGGGCCCTCTACGAGCAGTACTTC.

This clone appeared a few times. This sequence joins TRBV7-8 and TRBJ1-1; D ambiguous. Germline V gene lookup returns CDR1 SGHVS and CDR2 FQNEAQ. V lost 1 base, J lost 3 bases, and 6 bases lay in between. The CDR3 runs 13 residues. The CDR3 here is CASSLGGDTEAFF. In DNA form, the CDR3 reads TGTGCCAGCAGCTTAGGGGGAGACACTGAAGCTTTCTTT.

V usage is TRBV7-2 and J usage is TRBJ1-2; D is ambiguous. Germline assignment: CDR1 SGHTA and CDR2 FQGNSA. The CDR3 sequence is 12 residues long. V gave up 1 base and J gave up 13 bases, with 13 bases separating them. The CDR3 protein is CASSLVSRFFTF. The DNA of the CDR3 is TGTGCCAGCAGCTTAGTTTCGCGGTTTTTCACCTTC.

CDR3 residues: CASSLLGTGVEGYTF. CDR3 bases: TGTGCCAGCAGCCTTCTGGGGACAGGGGTCGAGGGCTACACCTTC. The chain employs TRBV9 and TRBJ1-2, with 10 bases lining up with TRBD1. Germline V lookup: CDR1 SGDLS, CDR2 YYNGEE. CDR3 length: 15 residues. Unmatched junction bases numbered 11, after V lost 4 bases and J lost 8 bases.

The chain is built from TRBV6-1 and TRBJ2-3; TRBD2 aligns across 11 bases. CDR1 is MNHNS and CDR2 is SASEGT in the germline V gene. The CDR3 totals 14 residues. Trimming took 2 bases from V and 14 from J; bases not matched to a gene: 9. CDR3 DNA sequence: TGTGCCAGCAGTGAATGGCTAGCGGGGGGCAAGGGGTATTTT. It translates to CASSEWLAGGKGYF.

The chain has TRBV18 and TRBJ1-5; no firm D call. CDR3 length equals 13 residues. With 1 base removed from V and 7 bases from J, the gap between germline ends came to 8 bases. Germline CDR1 is KGHSH and CDR2 is LQKENI. The CDR3 DNA sequence: TGTGCCAGCTCACCACGAGGATTACAGCCCCAGCATTTT. Amino acid sequence: CASSPRGLQPQHF.

In this sample, this clone turned up once. The chain has TRBV11-3 and TRBJ2-1; 8 bases fit TRBD2. Germline CDR1 reads SGHNT; CDR2 reads YENEEA. V dropped 5 bases and J dropped 1; count of bases not matched to a gene: 4. The CDR3 is 15 amino acids. As DNA, the CDR3 is TGTGCCAGCAGCCGTAGCGGGAAGTCCTACAATGAGCAGTTCTTC. It yields the protein CASSRSGKSYNEQFF. Supplemented by reference TRBV11-3 and TRBJ2-1, the full variable domain reads EAGVVQSPRYKIIEKKQPVAFWCNPISGHNTLYWYLQNLGQGPELLIRYENEEAVDDSQLPKDRFSAERLKGVDSTLKIQPAELGDSAVYLCASSRSGKSYNEQFFGPGTRLTVL.

The chain joins TRBV5-1 to TRBJ2-1, with D tentatively TRBD1 or TRBD2 (6 bases each). Trimming pared 4 bases from V and 7 bases from J, leaving 12 bases between. The germline V gene encodes CDR1 SGHRS and CDR2 YFSETQ. The CDR3 has 13 residues. The CDR3 loop reads CASSGGTNNEQFF. CDR3 coding DNA: TGCGCCAGCAGCGGGGGGACAAATAATGAGCAGTTCTTC.

This chain joins TRBV13 and TRBJ2-3; a possible D gene is TRBD2 (6 bases). The CDR3 runs 13 residues. V was trimmed by 10 bases and J by 5 bases, leaving 16 bases between them. Germline V CDR1 and CDR2: PRHDT, FYEKMQ (reference sequence). The CDR3, as DNA: TGTGCCACCCAGTATGGGACTTTAGATACGCAGTATTTT. This sequence encodes CATQYGTLDTQYF. The whole variable domain, filled in from reference TRBV13 and TRBJ2-3, reads AAGVIQSPRHLIKEKRETATLKCYPIPRHDTVYWYQQGPGQDPQFLISFYEKMQSDKGSIPDRFSAQQFSDYHSELNMSSLELGDSALYFCATQYGTLDTQYFGPGTRLTVL.

The chain combines TRBV7-2 with TRBJ1-5; D unclear. The CDR3 is 13 amino acids. The V end lost 5 bases, the J end lost 5 bases, and 10 bases lay between the germline ends. CDR1 and CDR2 (germline): SGHTA, FQGNSA. DNA of the CDR3: TGTGCCAGCAGCCGTCCAGAGGATCAGCCCCAGCATTTT. Amino acids: CASSRPEDQPQHF.

The gene calls are TRBV16 and TRBJ2-7, with D possibly matching TRBD2 (5 bases). The V end lost 4 bases, the J end lost 3 bases, and 7 bases lay between the germline ends. The CDR3 covers 12 residues. Germline CDR1 reads KGHSY; CDR2 reads FQNENV. CDR3 bases: TGTGCCAGCAGCCCCGAGGGCTACGAGCAGTACTTC. Its protein product is CASSPEGYEQYF.

The chain joins TRBV18 to TRBJ2-1; D is perhaps TRBD1 or TRBD2 (6 bases each). The length of the CDR3 is 14 residues. Trimming took 2 bases from V and 5 from J, leaving 10 bases between them. Germline V gene sequence: CDR1 KGHSH, CDR2 LQKENI. The CDR3 region has the DNA TGTGCCAGCTCACCAGGGGGGCCCAACAATGAGCAGTTCTTC. This encodes CASSPGGPNNEQFF.